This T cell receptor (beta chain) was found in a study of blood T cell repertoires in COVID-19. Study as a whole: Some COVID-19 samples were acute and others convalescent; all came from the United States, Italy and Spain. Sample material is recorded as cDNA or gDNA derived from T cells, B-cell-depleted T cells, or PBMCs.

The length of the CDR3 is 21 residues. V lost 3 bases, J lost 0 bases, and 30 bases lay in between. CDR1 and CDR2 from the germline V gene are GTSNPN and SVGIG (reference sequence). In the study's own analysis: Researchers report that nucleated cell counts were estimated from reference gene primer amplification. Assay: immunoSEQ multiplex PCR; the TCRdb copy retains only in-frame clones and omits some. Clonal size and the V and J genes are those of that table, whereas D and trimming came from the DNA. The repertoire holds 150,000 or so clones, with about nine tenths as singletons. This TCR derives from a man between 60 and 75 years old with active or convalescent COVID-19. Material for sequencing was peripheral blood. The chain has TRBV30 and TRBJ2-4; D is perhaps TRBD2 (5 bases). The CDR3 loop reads CAWSGRFVSGFAILAKNIQYF. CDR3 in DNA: TGTGCCTGGAGCGGTAGATTCGTGAGCGGTTTCGCCATTCTAGCCAAAAACATTCAGTACTTC. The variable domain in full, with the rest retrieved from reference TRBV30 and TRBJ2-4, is SQTIHQWPATLVQPVGSPLSLECTVEGTSNPNLYWYRQAAGRGLQLLFYSVGIGQISSEVPQNLSASRPQDRQFILSSKKLLLSDSGFYLCAWSGRFVSGFAILAKNIQYFGAGTRLSVL.